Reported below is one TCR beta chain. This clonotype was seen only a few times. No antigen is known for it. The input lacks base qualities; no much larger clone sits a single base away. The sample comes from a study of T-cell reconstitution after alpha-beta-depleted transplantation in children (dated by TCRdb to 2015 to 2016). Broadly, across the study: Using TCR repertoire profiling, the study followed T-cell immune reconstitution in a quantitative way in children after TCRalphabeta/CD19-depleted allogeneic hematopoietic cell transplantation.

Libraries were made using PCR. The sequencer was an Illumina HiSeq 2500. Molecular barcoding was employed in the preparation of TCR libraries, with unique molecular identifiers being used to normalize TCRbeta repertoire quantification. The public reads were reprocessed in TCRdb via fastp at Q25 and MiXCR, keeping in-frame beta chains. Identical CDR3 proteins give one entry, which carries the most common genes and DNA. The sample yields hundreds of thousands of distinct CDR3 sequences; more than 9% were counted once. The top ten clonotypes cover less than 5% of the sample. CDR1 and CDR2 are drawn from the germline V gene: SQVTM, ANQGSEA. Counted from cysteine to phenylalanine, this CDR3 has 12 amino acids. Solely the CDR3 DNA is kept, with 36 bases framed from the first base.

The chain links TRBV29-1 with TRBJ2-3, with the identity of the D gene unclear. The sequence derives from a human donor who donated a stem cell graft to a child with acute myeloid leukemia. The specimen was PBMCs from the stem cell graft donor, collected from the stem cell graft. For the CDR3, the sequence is CTSSFSADTQYF. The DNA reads TGCACCTCCTCCTTTTCTGCAGATACGCAGTATTTT.